This TCR beta chain stems from a study of blood T cell repertoires in COVID-19. In the study overall: The analysed material was cDNA or gDNA that came from T cells, B-cell-depleted T cells, or PBMCs.

V was pared by 3 bases and J by 3 bases, with 6 bases of the junction left unmatched. The CDR3 length is 15 residues. Per the germline V gene, CDR1 is LGHNA and CDR2 is YSLEER. In the original processing: By means of reference gene primer amplification, nucleated cell counts were estimated. Measured with immunoSEQ multiplex PCR; TCRdb has only the in-frame clones, and not every one. V and J calls and clone size are copied from that table; D and trimming were computed from the DNA. The repertoire holds around 300,000 clones, with 80% to 90% as singletons. Sequencing was performed on peripheral blood. V gene TRBV4-3 combines with J gene TRBJ2-7, with TRBD1 matching 9 bases. The TCR originated in a man younger than 40 with active or convalescent COVID-19. This CDR3 is CASSQETGGYYEQYF. In DNA form, the CDR3 reads TGCGCCAGCAGCCAGGAGACAGGGGGTTACTACGAGCAGTACTTC.